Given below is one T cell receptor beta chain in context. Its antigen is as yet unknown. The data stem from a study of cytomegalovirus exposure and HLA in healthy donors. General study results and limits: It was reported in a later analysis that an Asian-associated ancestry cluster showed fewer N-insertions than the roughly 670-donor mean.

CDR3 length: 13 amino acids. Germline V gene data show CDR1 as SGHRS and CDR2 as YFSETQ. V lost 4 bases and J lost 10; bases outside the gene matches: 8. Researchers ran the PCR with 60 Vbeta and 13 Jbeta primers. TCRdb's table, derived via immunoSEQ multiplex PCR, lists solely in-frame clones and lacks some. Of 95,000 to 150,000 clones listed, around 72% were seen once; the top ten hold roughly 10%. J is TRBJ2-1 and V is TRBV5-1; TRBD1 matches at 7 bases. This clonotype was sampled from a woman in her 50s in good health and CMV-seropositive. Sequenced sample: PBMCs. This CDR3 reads CASSVTGPLEQFF. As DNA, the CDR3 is TGCGCCAGCAGCGTGACAGGGCCCCTCGAGCAGTTCTTC.